The clone carrying this T cell receptor (beta chain) was recorded many times. J was trimmed by 3 bases and V by 5 bases; bases with no gene match: 11. Germline CDR1 is KGHDR and CDR2 is SFDVKD. The length of the CDR3 is 18 residues. These data are taken from a study of regulatory T cells in long-lasting Graves disease. Sample time point: newly diagnosed GD, antithyroid drugs for less than 3 months. The TCR library was prepared using RNA isolated from PBMCs. Relying on iRepertoire HTBI primers and Arm-PCR of CDR3 regions, the team built TCR beta libraries. TCRdb called the multiplex PCR reads again in MiXCR, with one record for every CDR3 protein. The table shows 450,000 to 600,000 distinct CDR3 sequences, with roughly 14% occurring only once. These same data were also listed under a study on T cells in Graves' hyperthyroidism and ophthalmopathy.

The sequence derives from a man under 40 with Graves disease. V and J are TRBV24-1 and TRBJ2-1; 11 positions match TRBD2. This material consisted of peripheral blood mononuclear cells (PBMCs), taken at new diagnosis, from a patient treated with antithyroid drugs. CDR3 nucleotides: TGTGCCACCAGTGGAGAGGGTAGCGGGAGGGCTGGCTACAATGAGCAGTTCTTC. Encoded protein: CATSGEGSGRAGYNEQFF.